A single sample gave rise to the 10 T cell receptor beta chains below, sequenced in a study of OX40 agonist ivuxolimab in advanced cancers. Some clones are missing from TCRdb's copy, which holds only in-frame ones; the method was immunoSEQ multiplex PCR. Of roughly 80,000 clones detected, over 65% appear once; the ten largest clones hold around 0.84%. This material consisted of CD4+ or CD8+ T cells sorted from blood, taken in a trial of the OX40 agonist ivuxolimab. These receptors were collected from an adult with an advanced solid tumor such as melanoma, head and neck, liver or kidney cancer.

V usage is TRBV14 and J usage is TRBJ1-2, with a possible D match to TRBD1 (5 bases). This CDR3 spans 14 amino acids. The V gene's germline CDR1 is SGHDN and CDR2 FVKESK. V was pared by 4 bases and J by 7 bases, with 16 bases between. CDR3 region: CASSPWIRGSGYTF. DNA of the CDR3: TGTGCCAGCAGCCCCTGGATCCGGGGCTCTGGCTACACCTTC.

The rearrangement joins TRBV5-1 to TRBJ2-3; maybe TRBD1 (6 bases). Germline values: CDR1 SGHRS, CDR2 YFSETQ. This CDR3 comprises 16 residues. Trimming shortened V by 0 bases and J by 2 bases, and 13 bases separated the two germline ends. CDR3: CASSLAVAGDTDTQYF. The CDR3 DNA follows: TGCGCCAGCAGCTTGGCAGTAGCAGGGGACACAGATACGCAGTATTTT.

V is TRBV19 and J is TRBJ2-2; D ambiguous. Germline lookup yields CDR1 LNHDA and CDR2 SQIVND (reference sequence). V dropped 5 bases and J dropped 4 bases, with 14 bases sitting between them. The CDR3 has 15 residues. CDR3 sequence: CASSSGSSVTGELFF. The CDR3 nucleotides read TGTGCCAGTAGTTCTGGCAGCTCAGTCACCGGGGAGCTGTTTTTT.

V usage is TRBV7-2 and J usage is TRBJ2-2, with TRBD2 matching 8 bases. CDR3 size: 16 residues. V lost 5 bases and J lost 3; bases outside the gene matches: 8. Looked up from germline, CDR1 is SGHTA and CDR2 is FQGNSA. The CDR3 sequence: CASSGVAGGYTGELFF. The CDR3 DNA follows: TGTGCCAGCAGCGGAGTTGCGGGGGGCTACACCGGGGAGCTGTTTTTT.

This clone was recorded only once. This chain uses TRBV28 with TRBJ1-1; 8 bases align to TRBD1. J was trimmed by 1 base and V by 8 bases; bases with no gene match: 6. The CDR3 spans 14 residues. Germline CDR1 reads MDHEN; CDR2 reads SYDVKM. For the CDR3, the DNA is TGTGCCAGCGGACAGGGTGGGCCGAACACTGAAGCTTTCTTT. It translates to CASGQGGPNTEAFF.

This chain joins TRBV19 and TRBJ2-3; perhaps TRBD2 as D (5 bases). The CDR3 extends over 13 amino acids. Germline assignment: CDR1 LNHDA and CDR2 SQIVND (reference sequence). Deletions cut 5 bases from V and 6 bases from J, with 12 bases between. The CDR3 DNA is TGTGCCAGTAGTCGGGGATTCGATGATACGCAGTATTTT. This codes for CASSRGFDDTQYF.

This clone was seen a few times. The V gene is TRBV7-3, the J gene TRBJ2-5; D is possibly TRBD2 (6 bases). In germline, CDR1 is SGHTA, CDR2 FQGTGA. Deletions cut 2 bases from V and 3 bases from J, with 13 bases between. The CDR3 spans 15 residues. DNA for the CDR3: TGTGCCAGCAGCTTAGTTGCGGGGTCCAAAGAGACCCAGTACTTC. Its translation: CASSLVAGSKETQYF.

The gene calls are TRBV5-4 and TRBJ2-1; D unclear. From germline, CDR1 is SGHNT and CDR2 YYREEE (reference sequence). This CDR3 region has 15 residues. V gave up 10 bases and J gave up 0 bases, with 17 bases separating them. The CDR3 sequence is CASLRDQSSYNEQFF. The DNA for the CDR3 is TGTGCCTCCCTCCGAGACCAGAGCTCCTACAATGAGCAGTTCTTC.

The sample holds one count of this clone. The gene calls are TRBV5-6 and TRBJ2-1; TRBD1 matches at 11 bases. The junction had 4 bases not matched to a gene; V was cut back by 0 bases and J by 8 bases. The CDR3 extends over 15 amino acids. Looked up from germline, CDR1 is SGHDT and CDR2 is YYEEEE. Written as DNA, the CDR3 is TGTGCCAGCAGCTTGGTGCCGGGACAGGGGGATGAGCAGTTCTTC. Translation gives CASSLVPGQGDEQFF. Based on the CDR3 plus reference TRBV5-6 and TRBJ2-1, the full variable domain is DAGVTQSPTHLIKTRGQQVTLRCSPKSGHDTVSWYQQALGQGPQFIFQYYEEEERQRGNFPDRFSGHQFPNYSSELNVNALLLGDSALYLCASSLVPGQGDEQFFGPGTRLTVL.

This chain uses TRBV10-2 with TRBJ1-1, with 7 positions matching TRBD1. Trimming took 6 bases from V and 2 from J; bases not matched to a gene: 9. In germline, CDR1 is WSHSY, CDR2 SAAADI. The CDR3 has 15 residues. The CDR3 DNA reads TGCGCCAGCAGGAAAACAGGGGAACGAAACACTGAAGCTTTCTTT. It yields the protein CASRKTGERNTEAFF.